This TCR beta chain was found in a study of blood T cell repertoires in COVID-19. TCRdb's table, derived via immunoSEQ multiplex PCR, lists solely in-frame clones and lacks some. The table includes approximately 150,000 clones, 80% to 90% detected once. The TCR was taken from a human donor with acute or convalescent COVID-19. The donor label of this sample is uncertain. Material: peripheral blood.

CDR3: CASSFGQRGGGYTF. In DNA form, the CDR3 reads TGTGCCAGCAGCTTTGGACAGCGAGGCGGTGGCTACACCTTC. This chain joins TRBV5-6 and TRBJ1-2; possible D gene TRBD1, 6 bases. Germline lookup yields CDR1 SGHDT and CDR2 YYEEEE. With 2 bases removed from V and 7 bases from J, the gap between germline ends came to 15 bases. The CDR3 loop spans 14 amino acids.